Each of the 12 T cell receptor beta chains below was sequenced from the same sample in a study of T cells in Graves' hyperthyroidism and ophthalmopathy (dated by TCRdb to the late 2010s). Receptor amplification or capture employed multiplex PCR. Sequencer: Illumina HiSeq 2000. The TCR beta CDR3 regions were amplified from RNA transcripts. The TCR CDR3 was subjected to a first round of RT-PCR using the HTBI primer set and the Qiagen OneStep RT-PCR kit. TCRdb reprocessed the public reads (quality trimming at Q25 with fastp, clone calling with MiXCR) and kept in-frame beta chains. Rows merge per CDR3 protein into single entries with the most common DNA and genes. A total of about 410,000 distinct CDR3 sequences appear in this sample, approximately 15% of them only once. Under 15% of the sample is taken by the ten largest. The sequenced sample was blood. The receptors originated from a man younger than 35 with Graves' ophthalmopathy.

The rearrangement links TRBV19 to TRBJ2-1; D possibly corresponds to TRBD2 (5 bases). Germline V lookup: CDR1 LNHDA, CDR2 SQIVND (reference sequence). The V gene lost 4 bases and the J gene lost 5 bases, with 12 bases spanning the gap. The CDR3 loop spans 14 amino acids. CDR3 protein: CASSTRALDNEQFF. The CDR3 DNA reads as TGTGCCAGTAGTACGAGGGCCTTAGACAATGAGCAGTTCTTC. The complete variable domain, with remaining parts taken from reference TRBV19 and TRBJ2-1, reads DGGITQSPKYLFRKEGQNVTLSCEQNLNHDAMYWYRQDPGQGLRLIYYSQIVNDFQKGDIAEGYSVSREKKESFPLTVTSAQKNPTAFYLCASSTRALDNEQFFGPGTRLTVL.

This clonotype was found a few times. The chain uses TRBV5-6 and TRBJ2-7; possibly TRBD1 for D (5 bases). This CDR3 is 13 amino acids long. The germline V gene has CDR1 SGHDT and CDR2 YYEEEE. Trimming removed 1 base from V and 3 bases from J, with 8 bases in between. The CDR3 nucleotides are TGTGCCAGCAGCTTGTGGGGCCTCTACGAGCAGTACTTC. Translation: CASSLWGLYEQYF.

This clonotype came up a few times. The rearrangement links TRBV24-1 to TRBJ2-1; no clear D. The CDR3 sequence is 11 residues long. Germline V gene lookup returns CDR1 KGHDR and CDR2 SFDVKD. V lost 3 bases and J lost 8, with 4 bases in between. The CDR3 reads CATSDRYEQFF. The CDR3 nucleotides read TGTGCCACCAGTGATAGGTATGAGCAGTTCTTC.

This clonotype was seen a handful of times. V usage is TRBV10-3 and J usage is TRBJ1-1; D ambiguous. The V and J ends lost 7 bases and 7 bases respectively, with 10 bases between them. The CDR3 spans 11 residues. CDR1 ENHRY and CDR2 SYGVKD come from the germline V gene. The CDR3 reads CAITSKDEAFF. In DNA form, the CDR3 reads TGTGCCATCACCTCAAAGGATGAAGCTTTCTTT.

This clonotype was seen a handful of times. V gene TRBV6-2 or TRBV6-3 combines with J gene TRBJ1-6; 12 nucleotides align to TRBD1. This CDR3 is built from 17 residues. The trim removed 4 bases at V and 9 bases at J, leaving 10 bases unmatched. Germline V gene lookup returns CDR1 MNHEY and CDR2 SVGEGT. CDR3 loop: CASSLPGQGALGSPLHF. As DNA, the CDR3 is TGTGCCAGCAGTTTACCGGGACAGGGGGCTTTGGGTTCACCCCTCCACTTT.

This clonotype was observed a handful of times. The chain recombines TRBV10-3 with TRBJ1-5; D is undetermined. Germline V gives CDR1 ENHRY, CDR2 SYGVKD. The CDR3 is 15 amino acids. V lost 6 bases to trimming and J lost 1 base, with 13 bases between them. This CDR3 is CAIRANEGSNQPQHF. The CDR3, as DNA: TGTGCCATCAGGGCGAATGAAGGGAGCAATCAGCCCCAGCATTTT.

This clonotype was found many times. V usage is TRBV6-5 and J usage is TRBJ2-2; D unresolved. Trimming stripped 2 bases from V and 7 bases from J, with 14 bases between. CDR1 is MNHEY, CDR2 SVGAGI, per germline. The CDR3 consists of 15 residues. The CDR3 here is CASSYTAGPFGELFF. DNA of the CDR3: TGTGCCAGCAGTTACACAGCTGGCCCTTTCGGGGAGCTGTTTTTT.

This clonotype came up many times. The rearrangement uses TRBV4-1 and TRBJ2-7; D is possibly TRBD1 (6 bases). Trimming stripped 2 bases from V and 2 bases from J, with 13 bases between. From germline, CDR1 is MGHRA and CDR2 YSYEKL. The CDR3 is 15 amino acids. The CDR3 DNA follows: TGCGCCAGCAGCCAATCTGGGACAACCGCCTACGAGCAGTACTTC. This translates into CASSQSGTTAYEQYF.

The gene calls are TRBV12-3 or TRBV12-4 and TRBJ1-6; D call uncertain. The germline V and J ends were trimmed by 3 bases and 7 bases, with 16 bases remaining between them. CDR3 length equals 16 residues. CDR3 nucleotides: TGTGCCAGCAGTTTTTCGGGCAGGAGCGGGAATTCACCCCTCCACTTT. This translates into CASSFSGRSGNSPLHF.

The gene calls are TRBV25-1 and TRBJ1-1; D not resolved. CDR1 is MGHDK and CDR2 is SYGVNS in the germline V gene. V shed 7 bases and J shed 2 bases, with 11 bases lying between them. CDR3 length: 13 amino acids. CDR3 in DNA: TGTGCCAGCAAGATTCACAGCAACACTGAAGCTTTCTTT. Translation gives CASKIHSNTEAFF.

The sample holds many counts of this clonotype. V gene TRBV18 combines with J gene TRBJ1-1; 9 positions match TRBD1. Germline loops: CDR1 KGHSH, CDR2 LQKENI. The CDR3 is made up of 17 amino acids. Trimming cost V 5 bases and J 1 base; bases outside gene matches: 11. CDR3 amino acids: CASSNGTGYRWNTEAFF. The CDR3 bases are TGTGCCAGCTCAAACGGGACAGGGTATCGATGGAACACTGAAGCTTTCTTT.

This clonotype was seen many times. V usage is TRBV7-8 and J usage is TRBJ2-5; 7 bases are a match to TRBD1. Unmatched junction bases numbered 7, after V lost 1 base and J lost 5 bases. The CDR3 has 15 amino acids. In germline, CDR1 is SGHVS, CDR2 FQNEAQ. CDR3 in amino acids: CASSLGGTGDETQYF. As DNA, the CDR3 is TGTGCCAGCAGCTTAGGCGGTACAGGGGACGAGACCCAGTACTTC. Combining the CDR3 with reference TRBV7-8 and TRBJ2-5 gives the whole variable domain GAGVSQSPRYKVAKRGQDVALRCDPISGHVSLFWYQQALGQGPEFLTYFQNEAQLDKSGLPSDRFFAERPEGSVSTLKIQRTQQEDSAVYLCASSLGGTGDETQYFGPGTRLLVL.